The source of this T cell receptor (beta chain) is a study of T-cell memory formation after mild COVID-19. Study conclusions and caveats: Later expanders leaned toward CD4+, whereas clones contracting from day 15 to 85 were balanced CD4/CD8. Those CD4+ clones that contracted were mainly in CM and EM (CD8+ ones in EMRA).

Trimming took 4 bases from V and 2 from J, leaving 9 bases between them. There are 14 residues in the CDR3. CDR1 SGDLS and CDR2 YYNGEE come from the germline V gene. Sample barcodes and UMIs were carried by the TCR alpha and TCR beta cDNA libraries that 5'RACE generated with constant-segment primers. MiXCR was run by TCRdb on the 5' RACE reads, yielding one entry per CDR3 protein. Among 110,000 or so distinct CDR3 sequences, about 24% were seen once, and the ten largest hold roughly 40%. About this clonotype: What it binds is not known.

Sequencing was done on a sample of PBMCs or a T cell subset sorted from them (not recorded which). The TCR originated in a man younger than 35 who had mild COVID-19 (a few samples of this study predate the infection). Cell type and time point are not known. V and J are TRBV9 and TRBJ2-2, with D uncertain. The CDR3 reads CASSYPANTGELFF. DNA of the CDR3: TGTGCCAGCAGCTACCCTGCTAACACCGGGGAGCTGTTTTTT.